Sequencing of this T cell receptor beta chain was carried out in a study of blood T cell repertoires in COVID-19. About the study: In each case, the material was cDNA or gDNA derived from T cells, B-cell-depleted T cells, or PBMCs.

V dropped 0 bases and J dropped 7; count of bases not matched to a gene: 3. Germline-derived CDR1 and CDR2 are LGHDT and YNNKEL (reference sequence). The CDR3 has 15 amino acids. As to this clone: The same CDR3 arises from other DNA sequences in this sample as well.

Original handling: Using reference gene primer amplification, nucleated cell counts were estimated. Produced via immunoSEQ multiplex PCR; TCRdb's table is partial and in-frame only. The V and J calls and clone size are taken from that table; D and trimming were inferred from the DNA. Of approximately 190,000 clones listed, 84% were seen once; the top ten hold roughly 7%. The sample comprised PBMCs or T cells enriched from blood (not recorded which). The chain carries TRBV3-1 (or the pseudogene TRBV3-2) and TRBJ2-7; TRBD2 matches at 13 bases. This clonotype originated in a man aged 40-49 years who had recovered from COVID-19. The CDR3 DNA follows: TGTGCCAGCAGCCAAGATGGGACTAGCGGGGTTGAGCAGTACTTC. Its translation: CASSQDGTSGVEQYF.